The rows below give T cell receptor beta chains drawn from one sample of a study of T cells in Graves' hyperthyroidism and ophthalmopathy. In TCRdb, the multiplex PCR reads were re-called with MiXCR into one record per CDR3 protein. The table shows 300,000 to 350,000 distinct CDR3 sequences, with over 20% occurring only once. Source material: blood. These receptors came from a woman in her 50s with Graves' hyperthyroidism. The CDR3 runs from the conserved cysteine through the conserved F or W. D genes are given only for firm matches. Rows may omit the clone size; those that give it use once, few, many or a size class.

CASSLGPTNQPQHF,TGTGCCAGCAGTTTAGGACCGACGAATCAGCCCCAGCATTTT,TRBJ1-5,NA,NA,TRBV28
CASSSSQGGVEKLFF,TGTGCCAGCAGTTCATCCCAGGGGGGGGTTGAAAAACTGTTTTTT,TRBJ1-4,TRBD1,few,TRBV28
CAISGTGAAKNIQYF,TGTGCCATCAGTGGGACAGGGGCAGCCAAAAACATTCAGTACTTC,TRBJ2-4,TRBD1,few,TRBV10-3
CASSYSRRGGVGNTIYF,TGTGCCAGCAGTTACTCGAGGAGGGGAGGCGTTGGAAACACCATATATTTT,TRBJ1-3,NA,NA,TRBV6-5
CASGLDTSKTSGNSSYNEQFF,TGTGCTAGTGGTTTGGATACCTCCAAGACTAGCGGGAATTCCTCCTACAATGAGCAGTTCTTC,TRBJ2-1,TRBD2,few,TRBV12-5
CASSNTGMYEQYF,TGTGCCAGCAGCAACACAGGGATGTACGAGCAGTACTTC,TRBJ2-7,NA,NA,TRBV7-3
CAIISRGTQREQYF,TGTGCCATCATTTCAAGGGGGACCCAACGGGAGCAGTACTTC,TRBJ2-7,NA,many,TRBV28
CASSDAETSNQPQHF,TGTGCCAGCAGTGATGCAGAGACAAGCAATCAGCCCCAGCATTTT,TRBJ1-5,NA,NA,TRBV2
CASSFRGSTNEKLFF,TGTGCCAGCAGCTTCAGGGGCTCCACTAATGAAAAACTGTTTTTT,TRBJ1-4,NA,NA,TRBV7-8
CASSPSGTRGYEQYF,TGTGCCAGCAGTCCATCCGGGACTAGAGGTTACGAGCAGTACTTC,TRBJ2-7,TRBD2,many,TRBV28
CAIRGLAATDTQYF,TGTGCCATCAGGGGACTAGCGGCCACAGATACGCAGTATTTT,TRBJ2-3,TRBD2,few,TRBV10-3
CASSLARGAFYEQYF,TGTGCCAGCAGCTTAGCGCGGGGGGCCTTCTACGAGCAGTACTTC,TRBJ2-7,TRBD2,NA,TRBV7-9
CASSIRRGDEAFF,TGTGCCAGTAGTATTCGCAGGGGAGATGAAGCTTTCTTT,TRBJ1-1,NA,NA,TRBV19
CASARGGEQFF,TGCGCCAGTGCCCGTGGTGGTGAGCAGTTCTTC,TRBJ2-1,NA,many,TRBV5-1
CSARTSGSGTDTQYF,TGCAGTGCTAGGACTAGCGGGAGTGGGACAGATACGCAGTATTTT,TRBJ2-3,TRBD2,many,TRBV20-1
CASSLTGGEGNQPQHF,TGTGCCAGCAGCTTGACAGGGGGCGAAGGCAATCAGCCCCAGCATTTT,TRBJ1-5,TRBD1,NA,TRBV5-6
CASSERTGTDTQYF,TGTGCCAGCAGTGAGAGGACAGGGACAGATACGCAGTATTTT,TRBJ2-3,TRBD1,few,TRBV6-1
CASSSRVGPMNEQYF,TGTGCCAGCAGCTCCCGTGTAGGTCCTATGAACGAGCAGTACTTC,TRBJ2-7,NA,many,TRBV11-3
CSAPGRTMNTEAFF,TGCAGTGCCCCAGGGCGGACAATGAACACTGAAGCTTTCTTT,TRBJ1-1,NA,NA,TRBV20-1
CASSFGKGGYTF,TGTGCCAGCAGCTTTGGGAAGGGTGGCTACACCTTC,TRBJ1-2,NA,many,TRBV7-3
CSVVKQETQYF,TGCAGCGTTGTTAAACAAGAGACCCAGTACTTC,TRBJ2-5,NA,many,TRBV29-1